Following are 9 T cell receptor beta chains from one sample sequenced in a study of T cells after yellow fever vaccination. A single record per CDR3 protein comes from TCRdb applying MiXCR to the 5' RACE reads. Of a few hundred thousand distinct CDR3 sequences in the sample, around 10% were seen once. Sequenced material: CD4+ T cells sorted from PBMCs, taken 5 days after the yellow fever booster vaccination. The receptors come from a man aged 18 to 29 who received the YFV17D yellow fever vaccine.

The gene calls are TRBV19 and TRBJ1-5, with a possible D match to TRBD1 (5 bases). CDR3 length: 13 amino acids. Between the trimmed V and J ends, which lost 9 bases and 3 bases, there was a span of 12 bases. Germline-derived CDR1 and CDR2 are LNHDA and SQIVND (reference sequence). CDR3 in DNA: TGTGCCAGCCGACAGAGGGACAATCAGCCCCAGCATTTT. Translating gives CASRQRDNQPQHF. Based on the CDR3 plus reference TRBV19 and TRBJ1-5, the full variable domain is DGGITQSPKYLFRKEGQNVTLSCEQNLNHDAMYWYRQDPGQGLRLIYYSQIVNDFQKGDIAEGYSVSREKKESFPLTVTSAQKNPTAFYLCASRQRDNQPQHFGDGTRLSIL.

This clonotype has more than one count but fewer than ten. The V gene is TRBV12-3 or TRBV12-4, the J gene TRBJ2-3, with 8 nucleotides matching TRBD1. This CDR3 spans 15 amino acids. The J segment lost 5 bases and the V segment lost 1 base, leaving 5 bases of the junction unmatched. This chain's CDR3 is CASSLGTGTVDTQYF. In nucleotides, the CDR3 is TGTGCCAGCAGTTTAGGGACAGGGACTGTAGATACGCAGTATTTT.

CDR3 DNA: TGTGCCAGCAGCCACGGACAGGATACATATAGCAATCAGCCCCAGCATTTT. This gives the protein CASSHGQDTYSNQPQHF. The V gene is TRBV4-2, the J gene TRBJ1-5; 7 nucleotides agree with TRBD1. Germline CDR1 is LGHNA and CDR2 is YNFKEQ. The CDR3 sequence is 17 residues long. V lost 3 bases to trimming and J lost 0 bases; unmatched junction nucleotides: 8.

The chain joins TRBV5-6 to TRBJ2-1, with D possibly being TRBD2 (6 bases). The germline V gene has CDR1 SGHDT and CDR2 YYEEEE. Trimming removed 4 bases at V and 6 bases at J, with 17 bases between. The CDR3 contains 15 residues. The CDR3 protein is CASSTGRGRFNEQFF. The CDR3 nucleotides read TGTGCCAGCAGCACGGGGCGGGGCCGGTTCAATGAGCAGTTCTTC.

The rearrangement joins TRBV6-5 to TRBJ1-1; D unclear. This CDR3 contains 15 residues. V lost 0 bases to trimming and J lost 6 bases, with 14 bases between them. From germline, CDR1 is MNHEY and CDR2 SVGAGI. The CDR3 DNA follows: TGTGCCAGCAGTTACTCCCACAGCCGCCTCCCTGAAGCTTTCTTT. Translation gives CASSYSHSRLPEAFF.

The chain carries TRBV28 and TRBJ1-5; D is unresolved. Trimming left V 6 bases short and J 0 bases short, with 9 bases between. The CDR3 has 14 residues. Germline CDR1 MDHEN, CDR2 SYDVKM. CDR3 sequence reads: CASRRQISNQPQHF. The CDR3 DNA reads TGTGCCAGCAGGCGGCAGATTAGCAATCAGCCCCAGCATTTT.

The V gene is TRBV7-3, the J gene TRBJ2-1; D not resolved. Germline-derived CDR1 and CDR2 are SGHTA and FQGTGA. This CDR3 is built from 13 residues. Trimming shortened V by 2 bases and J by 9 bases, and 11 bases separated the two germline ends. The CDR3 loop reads CASSLLVFSEQFF. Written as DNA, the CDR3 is TGTGCCAGCAGCTTACTGGTATTCAGTGAGCAGTTCTTC.

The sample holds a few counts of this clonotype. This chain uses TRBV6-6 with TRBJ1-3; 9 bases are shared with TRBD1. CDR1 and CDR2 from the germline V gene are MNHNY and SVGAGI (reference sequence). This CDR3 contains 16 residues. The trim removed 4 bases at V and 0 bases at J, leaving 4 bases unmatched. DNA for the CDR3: TGTGCCAGCAGTTTGGACAGGGGTTACTCTGGAAACACCATATATTTT. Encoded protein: CASSLDRGYSGNTIYF.

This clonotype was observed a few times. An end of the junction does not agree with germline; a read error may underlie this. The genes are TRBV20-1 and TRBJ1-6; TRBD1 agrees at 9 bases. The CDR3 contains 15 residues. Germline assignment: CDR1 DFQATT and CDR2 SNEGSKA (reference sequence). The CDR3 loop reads CSAAIMRDRELYPTF. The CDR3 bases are TGCAGTGCCGCCATCATGAGGGACAGGGAGCTATATCCCACTTTT.